This T cell receptor (beta chain) was observed in a study of control samples from healthy donors and cancer patients (dated by TCRdb to the early 2020s). Library prep was done by the immunoSEQ multiplex PCR assay. TCRdb limited this immuneACCESS table to in-frame rearrangements with V and J called. A share of clones is missing; checked studies link under half to unresolved V genes, and the rest is unexplained. The sample table lists approximately 150,000 clones, approximately 94% of them with a count of one. The top ten clones comprise approximately 15% of the sample. On this clone: The specificity of this receptor is unknown. Base qualities are missing; no much larger clone stands one base away.

The germline V and J ends show losses of 3 bases and 4 bases respectively, and no gene match explains 8 bases of the junction. From the cysteine through the phenylalanine, the CDR3 covers 15 amino acids. Only CDR3 DNA is held: 45 bases, read in frame from base 1. The germline V gene (reference sequence) provides CDR1 LNHDA and CDR2 SQIVND. The sequenced material came from PBMCs. The chain couples TRBV19 to TRBJ2-7; TRBD1 lines up with 8 middle nucleotides. The receptor was isolated from a man aged 55 to 70 with colorectal cancer. The CDR3 reads as follows: CASSIGQGGGYEQYF. At the DNA level, the sequence is TGTGCCAGTAGTATCGGACAGGGAGGAGGGTACGAGCAGTACTTC.